Listed below are T cell receptor beta chains from one sample, sequenced in a study of graft-versus-host responses after intestinal transplantation. Some clones are missing from TCRdb's copy, which holds only in-frame ones; the method was immunoSEQ multiplex PCR. The sample holds some 110,000 clones, around 94% seen once. No antigen has been identified for these receptors. This sample comprised unstimulated CD4+ T cells sorted from spleen or lymph node cells, obtained before transplant. Receptors were obtained from a human donor who was the organ donor for an intestinal transplant. The CDR3 runs from the conserved cysteine through the conserved F or W. The D gene is left open where the match is weak. Rows may omit the clone size; those that give it use once, few, many or a size class.

clone_size: -
v_call: TRBV19
d_call: -
j_call: TRBJ2-6
cdr3_nt: TGTGCCAGTAGCGCCGCGGACCCTGGGGCCAACGTCCTGACTTTC
cdr3_aa: CASSAADPGANVLTF

clone_size: -
v_call: TRBV28
d_call: -
j_call: TRBJ2-5
cdr3_nt: TGTGCCAGCAGTTCTGGGGCGGTGTACCAAGAGACCCAGTACTTC
cdr3_aa: CASSSGAVYQETQYF

clone_size: -
v_call: TRBV5-1
d_call: -
j_call: TRBJ2-3
cdr3_nt: TGCGCCAGCAGTATAGCAGGGAGCACAGATACGCAGTATTTT
cdr3_aa: CASSIAGSTDTQYF

clone_size: -
v_call: TRBV5-4
d_call: TRBD2
j_call: TRBJ2-1
cdr3_nt: TGTGCCAGCAGCTTGGCTAGCGGGAGTTATGAGAATGAGCAGTTCTTC
cdr3_aa: CASSLASGSYENEQFF

clone_size: once
v_call: TRBV5-6
d_call: -
j_call: TRBJ1-3
cdr3_nt: TGTGCCAGCAGCACTGGGGGCCAGAGCCCTGGAGGAAACACCATATATTTT
cdr3_aa: CASSTGGQSPGGNTIYF

clone_size: -
v_call: TRBV4-2
d_call: TRBD2
j_call: TRBJ2-3
cdr3_nt: TGTGCCAGCACCCCCGGGAGGGCCTCAGATACGCAGTATTTT
cdr3_aa: CASTPGRASDTQYF

clone_size: few
v_call: TRBV19
d_call: TRBD2
j_call: TRBJ2-3
cdr3_nt: TGTGCCAGTAGGTCAGCGGGAGGGACAGATACGCAGTATTTT
cdr3_aa: CASRSAGGTDTQYF

clone_size: -
v_call: TRBV5-8
d_call: TRBD1
j_call: TRBJ2-7
cdr3_nt: TGTGCCAGCAGCTTAGGAACAGGGGTTTCCTACGAGCAGTACTTC
cdr3_aa: CASSLGTGVSYEQYF

clone_size: -
v_call: TRBV5-1
d_call: TRBD1
j_call: TRBJ2-5
cdr3_nt: TGCGCCAGCAGCTATCTGACAGGGCCCATTCAAGAGACCCAGTACTTC
cdr3_aa: CASSYLTGPIQETQYF

clone_size: -
v_call: TRBV5-1
d_call: TRBD1
j_call: TRBJ1-1
cdr3_nt: TGCGCCAGCACAGGGGGGGCGAGGGCGGTGAACACTGAAGCTTTCTTT
cdr3_aa: CASTGGARAVNTEAFF

clone_size: -
v_call: TRBV15
d_call: -
j_call: TRBJ1-5
cdr3_nt: TGTGCCACCAGCCAACTCGTTGCCGGGCAGCCCCAGCATTTT
cdr3_aa: CATSQLVAGQPQHF

clone_size: -
v_call: TRBV11-2
d_call: -
j_call: TRBJ2-3
cdr3_nt: TGTGCCAGCAGCTTAGATCGCGGTAGCGGACAGTATTTT
cdr3_aa: CASSLDRGSGQYF

clone_size: -
v_call: TRBV18
d_call: -
j_call: TRBJ2-6
cdr3_nt: TGTGCCAGCTCACCAGCCAGGGCTGGGGCCAACGTCCTGACTTTC
cdr3_aa: CASSPARAGANVLTF

clone_size: -
v_call: TRBV5-4
d_call: -
j_call: TRBJ1-2
cdr3_nt: TGTGCCAGCAGCTTGGCCAGTGACGGTGCTAACTATGGCTACACCTTC
cdr3_aa: CASSLASDGANYGYTF

clone_size: few
v_call: TRBV2
d_call: TRBD1
j_call: TRBJ1-1
cdr3_nt: TGTGCCAGCATTAGGGGGGACAGGGGGTCCACTGAAGCTTTCTTT
cdr3_aa: CASIRGDRGSTEAFF

clone_size: -
v_call: TRBV4-3
d_call: TRBD2
j_call: TRBJ2-1
cdr3_nt: TGCGCCAGCAGCCAAGGTTCTGCTAGCGGGAGGAAGTACAATGAGCAGTTCTTC
cdr3_aa: CASSQGSASGRKYNEQFF

clone_size: -
v_call: TRBV6-5
d_call: -
j_call: TRBJ2-2
cdr3_nt: TGTGCCAGCAGTGCCACAAGGCAGGGCACCGGGGAGCTGTTTTTT
cdr3_aa: CASSATRQGTGELFF

clone_size: -
v_call: TRBV28
d_call: TRBD1
j_call: TRBJ2-5
cdr3_nt: TGTGCCGGCAGTTTATGGGACAGGGTGGGGGAGACCCAGTACTTC
cdr3_aa: CAGSLWDRVGETQYF

clone_size: few
v_call: TRBV2
d_call: TRBD1
j_call: TRBJ1-1
cdr3_nt: TGTGCCAGCAGGGAGGACAGGGAGGGTGAAGCTTTCTTT
cdr3_aa: CASREDREGEAFF

clone_size: once
v_call: TRBV11-2
d_call: -
j_call: TRBJ2-7
cdr3_nt: TGTGCCAGCAGCCCTCGTTGGGAGGCCGAGCAGTACTTC
cdr3_aa: CASSPRWEAEQYF

clone_size: -
v_call: TRBV15
d_call: -
j_call: TRBJ1-5
cdr3_nt: TGTGCCACCAGCAGAGCGGGCAGCGGCGGGCCCCAGCATTTT
cdr3_aa: CATSRAGSGGPQHF

clone_size: -
v_call: TRBV30
d_call: TRBD1
j_call: TRBJ1-3
cdr3_nt: TGTGCCTGGAGACCTTCCGGGACAGGGAATCCTGGAAACACCATATATTTT
cdr3_aa: CAWRPSGTGNPGNTIYF

clone_size: -
v_call: TRBV5-4
d_call: -
j_call: TRBJ2-5
cdr3_nt: TGTGCCAGCAGCCCGATGACGGATCTTCGGGAGACCCAGTACTTC
cdr3_aa: CASSPMTDLRETQYF

clone_size: -
v_call: TRBV4-1
d_call: -
j_call: TRBJ2-2
cdr3_nt: TGCGCCAGCAGCCAAGCCTGGTATACTCCCGGGGAGCTGTTTTTT
cdr3_aa: CASSQAWYTPGELFF

clone_size: -
v_call: TRBV5-4
d_call: -
j_call: TRBJ2-1
cdr3_nt: TGTGCCAGCAGCTCCCCCGGGGGGCCGTCCTACAATGAGCAGTTCTTC
cdr3_aa: CASSSPGGPSYNEQFF

clone_size: -
v_call: TRBV7-9
d_call: -
j_call: TRBJ1-3
cdr3_nt: TGTGCCAGCAGCTTCGCATTGAGGGGAAACACCATATATTTT
cdr3_aa: CASSFALRGNTIYF

clone_size: -
v_call: TRBV29-1
d_call: TRBD2
j_call: TRBJ2-1
cdr3_nt: TGCAGCGTTCCCCTAGCGGGAGGGACTCTTAATAATGAGCAGTTCTTC
cdr3_aa: CSVPLAGGTLNNEQFF